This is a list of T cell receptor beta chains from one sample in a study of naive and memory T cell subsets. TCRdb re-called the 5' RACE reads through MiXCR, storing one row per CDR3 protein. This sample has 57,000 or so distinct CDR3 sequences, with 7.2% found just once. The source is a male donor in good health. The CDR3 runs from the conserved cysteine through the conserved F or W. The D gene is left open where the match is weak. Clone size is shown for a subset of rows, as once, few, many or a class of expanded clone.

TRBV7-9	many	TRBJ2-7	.	CASSLGLADEQYF	TGTGCCAGCAGCTTAGGGCTAGCTGACGAGCAGTACTTC
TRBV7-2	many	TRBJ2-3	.	CASSLPGRPDTQYF	TGTGCCAGCAGCCTCCCGGGGCGTCCAGATACGCAGTATTTT
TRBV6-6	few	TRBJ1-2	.	CASSADRRTNYGYTF	TGTGCCAGCAGTGCCGACAGGAGAACTAACTATGGCTACACCTTC
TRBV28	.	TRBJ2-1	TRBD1	CATGEGAVYNEQFF	TGTGCCACAGGAGAGGGGGCCGTGTACAATGAGCAGTTCTTC
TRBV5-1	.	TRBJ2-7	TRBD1	CASSLSGTERNEQYF	TGCGCCAGCAGCCTCTCCGGGACAGAAAGAAACGAGCAGTACTTC
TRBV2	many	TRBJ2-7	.	CASSTQGYEQYF	TGTGCCAGCAGCACCCAGGGTTACGAGCAGTACTTC
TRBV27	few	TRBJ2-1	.	CATRTGAVNEQFF	TGTGCCACCCGCACGGGGGCGGTAAATGAGCAGTTCTTC
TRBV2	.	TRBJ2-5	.	CASSQQGPQETQYF	TGTGCCAGCAGCCAACAGGGCCCCCAAGAGACCCAGTACTTC
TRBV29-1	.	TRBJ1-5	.	CSVVTHSNQPQHF	TGCAGCGTTGTGACGCACAGCAATCAGCCCCAGCATTTT
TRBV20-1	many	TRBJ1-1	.	CSATGGGNTEAFF	TGCAGTGCTACAGGAGGGGGGAACACTGAAGCTTTCTTT
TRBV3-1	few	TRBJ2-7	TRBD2	CASSQTPGLVSTYEQYF	TGTGCCAGCAGCCAGACCCCTGGACTAGTCAGTACCTACGAGCAGTACTTC
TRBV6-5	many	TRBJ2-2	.	CASREGSANTGELFF	TGTGCCAGCAGGGAGGGGAGCGCGAACACCGGGGAGCTGTTTTTT
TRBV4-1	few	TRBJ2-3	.	CASSQAPFEGTDTQYF	TGCGCCAGCAGCCAAGCCCCGTTTGAGGGCACAGATACGCAGTATTTT
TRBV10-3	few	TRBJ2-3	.	CAISDPFRGSGADTQYF	TGTGCCATCAGTGACCCGTTCCGTGGCTCTGGGGCAGATACGCAGTATTTT
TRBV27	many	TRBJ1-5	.	CASSYGTDQPQHF	TGTGCCAGCAGTTATGGGACGGATCAGCCCCAGCATTTT
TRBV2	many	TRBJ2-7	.	CASGSGLATSSYEQYF	TGTGCCAGCGGCTCGGGCCTGGCTACTTCCTCCTACGAGCAGTACTTC